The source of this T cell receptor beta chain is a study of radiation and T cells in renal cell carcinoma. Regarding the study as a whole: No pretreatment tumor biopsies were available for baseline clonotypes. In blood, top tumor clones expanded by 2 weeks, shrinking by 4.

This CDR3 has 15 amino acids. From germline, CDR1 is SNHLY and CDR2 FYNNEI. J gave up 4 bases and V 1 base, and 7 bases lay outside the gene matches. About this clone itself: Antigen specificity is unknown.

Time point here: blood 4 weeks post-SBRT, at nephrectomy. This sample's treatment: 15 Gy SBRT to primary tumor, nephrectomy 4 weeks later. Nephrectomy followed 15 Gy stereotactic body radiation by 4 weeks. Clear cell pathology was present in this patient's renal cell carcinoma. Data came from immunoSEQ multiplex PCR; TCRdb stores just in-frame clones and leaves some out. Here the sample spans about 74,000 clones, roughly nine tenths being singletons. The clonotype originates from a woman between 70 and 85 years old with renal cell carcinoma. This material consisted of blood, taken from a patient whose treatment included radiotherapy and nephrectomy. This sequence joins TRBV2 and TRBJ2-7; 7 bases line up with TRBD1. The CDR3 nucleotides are TGTGCCAGCAGTGAAGGGAAGGGGGCCCATTACGAGCAGTACTTC. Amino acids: CASSEGKGAHYEQYF.